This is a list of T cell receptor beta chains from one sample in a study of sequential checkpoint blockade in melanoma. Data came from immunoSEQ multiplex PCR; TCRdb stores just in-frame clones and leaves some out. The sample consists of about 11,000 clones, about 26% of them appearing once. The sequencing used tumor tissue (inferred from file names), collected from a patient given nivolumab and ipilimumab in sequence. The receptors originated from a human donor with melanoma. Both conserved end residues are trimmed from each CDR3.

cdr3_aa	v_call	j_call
ASSRESGDTQY	TRBV2	TRBJ2-3
ASSITGSGYNEQF	TRBV19	TRBJ2-1
ASSLFGAGETQY	TRBV28	TRBJ2-5
ASSTGTSGYNEQF	TRBV10-2	TRBJ2-1
ASSLLLTSGGYEQF	TRBV6-8	TRBJ2-1
ASSVPLAGGRTGELF	TRBV9	TRBJ2-2
ASSSLTDYSPLH	TRBV11-3	TRBJ1-6
ASSFGTPGPETQY	TRBV11-3	TRBJ2-5
ASSIGSTYEQY	TRBV19	TRBJ2-7
ASRPGGSEKLF	TRBV19	TRBJ1-4
ASSRQVDNEKLF	TRBV19	TRBJ1-4
ASSVTGTANTEAF	TRBV5-1	TRBJ1-1
ASRSGGETGELF	TRBV19	TRBJ2-2
ASSENGMGQGRQETQY	TRBV10-1	TRBJ2-5
ASSPSGNSYNEQF	TRBV11-3	TRBJ2-1
ASSLLAGGTGELF	TRBV11-3	TRBJ2-2
ASSHDISPPAGELEQF	TRBV4-1	TRBJ2-1
ASSLGTEEYGYT	TRBV11-3	TRBJ1-2
ASSLWGNSGANVLT	TRBV11-3	TRBJ2-6
ASSLRTGGGIGSNQPQH	TRBV7-5	TRBJ1-5
ASSRAGTDLNEQY	TRBV18	TRBJ2-7
ASSRSTSFDTQY	TRBV5-1	TRBJ2-3
ATSRTGGVETQY	TRBV15	TRBJ2-5
ASSLGGQGASTEAF	TRBV11-3	TRBJ1-1
ASGPGGNQPQH	TRBV12-5	TRBJ1-5
ASRTHTKNYGYT	TRBV6-8	TRBJ1-2
ASSPAARGGNIQY	TRBV7-5	TRBJ2-4
ASSYTPGTVNTEAF	TRBV6-8	TRBJ1-1
ASSAEGTGYT	TRBV19	TRBJ1-2
ASSLGTAYTGELF	TRBV7-5	TRBJ2-2
ASSTLTTGSSGNTIY	TRBV6-8	TRBJ1-3
ASSLPGGHEQF	TRBV18	TRBJ2-1
ASSAGSWTEAF	TRBV2	TRBJ1-1
ASSLSGGPNQPQH	TRBV9	TRBJ1-5
ASSPGTGGSGNQPQH	TRBV1	TRBJ1-5
ASSYLAGGTEAF	TRBV6-8	TRBJ1-1
ASSLQQSIYGYT	TRBV6-8	TRBJ1-2
ASTRERTDTQY	TRBV23-1	TRBJ2-3
ASSETPKNTEAF	TRBV10-2	TRBJ1-1
ASSYERLGYEQY	TRBV6-8	TRBJ2-7
ASSPSGPRYIPDTQY	TRBV11-3	TRBJ2-3
AWSMGQDNSPLH	TRBV30	TRBJ1-6
ASSQVAGQGGETQY	TRBV4-1	TRBJ2-5
ASSTGQGNQPQH	TRBV5-1	TRBJ1-5
DGRGGSDYGYT	TRBV19	TRBJ1-2
ASSWASYGLAATEQF	TRBV7-7	TRBJ2-1
ASSASATGNTIY	TRBV5-1	TRBJ1-3
ASRGQASYGYT	TRBV19	TRBJ1-2
ASSPRAGTEAF	TRBV5-8	TRBJ1-1
ASSQEVRGGKLF	TRBV4-1	TRBJ1-4
ASSIAGESYEQY	TRBV9	TRBJ2-7
ASSLNAWTGGTDTEAF	TRBV11-3	TRBJ1-1
ASSHIGTAYEQY	TRBV14	TRBJ2-7